The clone carrying this T cell receptor (beta chain) was observed a handful of times. Its antigen remains unknown. These data belong to a study of siplizumab effects on memory and regulatory T cells. General observations from the study: Naive or memory phenotype was unassignable for roughly 75-97% of proliferating CD4+ or CD8+ clones.

Using immunoSEQ multiplex PCR, the repertoire was profiled, and TCRdb retains in-frame clones only, with some absent. The sample lists tens of thousands of clones; under 95% were seen once. With 2 bases removed from V and 1 base from J, the gap between germline ends came to 8 bases. Germline CDR1 and CDR2: SEHNR and FQNEAQ (reference sequence). This CDR3 is 14 amino acids long. The sequencing sample was made of CD8+ T cells sorted from blood. The chain employs TRBV7-9 and TRBJ1-1; TRBD1 is a possible D gene (5 bases). This TCR was recovered from a human donor in good health. CDR3 in amino acids: CASSLPRGNTEAFF. The CDR3 DNA reads as TGTGCCAGCAGCTTACCTAGGGGGAACACTGAAGCTTTCTTT.